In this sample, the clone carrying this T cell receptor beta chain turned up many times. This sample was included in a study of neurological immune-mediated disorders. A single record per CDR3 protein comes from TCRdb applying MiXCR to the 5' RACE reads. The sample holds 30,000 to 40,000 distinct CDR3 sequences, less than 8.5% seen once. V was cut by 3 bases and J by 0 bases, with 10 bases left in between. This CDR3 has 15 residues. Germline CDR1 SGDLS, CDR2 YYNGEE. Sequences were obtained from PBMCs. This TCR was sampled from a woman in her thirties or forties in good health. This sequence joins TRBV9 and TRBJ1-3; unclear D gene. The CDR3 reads CASSATPSSGNTIYF. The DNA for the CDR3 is TGTGCCAGCAGCGCGACGCCGAGCTCTGGAAACACCATATATTTT.